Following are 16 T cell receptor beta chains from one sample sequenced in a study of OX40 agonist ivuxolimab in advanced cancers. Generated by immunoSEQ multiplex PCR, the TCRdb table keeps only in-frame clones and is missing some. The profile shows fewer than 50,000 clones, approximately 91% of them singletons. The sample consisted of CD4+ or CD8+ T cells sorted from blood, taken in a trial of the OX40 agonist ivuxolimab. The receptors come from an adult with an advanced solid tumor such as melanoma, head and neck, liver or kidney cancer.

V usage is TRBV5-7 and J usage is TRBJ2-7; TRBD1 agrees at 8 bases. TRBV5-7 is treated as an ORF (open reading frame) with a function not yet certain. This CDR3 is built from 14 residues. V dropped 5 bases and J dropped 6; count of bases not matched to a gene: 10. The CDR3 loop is CASSSGTGYLEQYF. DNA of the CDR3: TGTGCCAGCAGTTCCGGGACAGGATATCTCGAGCAGTACTTC.

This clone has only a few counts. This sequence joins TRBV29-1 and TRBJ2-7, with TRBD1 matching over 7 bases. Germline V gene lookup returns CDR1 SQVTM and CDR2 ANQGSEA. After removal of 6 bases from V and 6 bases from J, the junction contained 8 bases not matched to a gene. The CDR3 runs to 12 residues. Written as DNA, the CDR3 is TGCAGCGTACGGACAGGCTCCAGCGAGCAGTACTTC. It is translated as CSVRTGSSEQYF.

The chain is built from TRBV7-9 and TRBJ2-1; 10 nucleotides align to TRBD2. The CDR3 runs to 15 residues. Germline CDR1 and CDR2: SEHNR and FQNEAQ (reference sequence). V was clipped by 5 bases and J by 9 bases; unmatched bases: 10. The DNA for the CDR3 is TGTGCCAGCAGCAAAGAGGCTAGCGGGAGAGTTGAGCAGTTCTTC. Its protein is CASSKEASGRVEQFF.

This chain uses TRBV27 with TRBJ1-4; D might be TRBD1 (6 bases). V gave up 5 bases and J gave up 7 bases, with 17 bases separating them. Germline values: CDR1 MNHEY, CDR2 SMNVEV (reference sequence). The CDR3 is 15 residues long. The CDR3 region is CASSQGYGGGEKLFF. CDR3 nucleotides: TGTGCCAGCAGTCAAGGGTATGGGGGCGGTGAAAAACTGTTTTTT.

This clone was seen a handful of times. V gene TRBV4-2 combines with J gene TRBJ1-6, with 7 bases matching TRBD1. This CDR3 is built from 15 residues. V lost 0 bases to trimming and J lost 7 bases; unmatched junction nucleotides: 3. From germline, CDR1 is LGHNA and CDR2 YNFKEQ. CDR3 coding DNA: TGTGCCAGCAGCCAAGAGGACAGGACCAATTCACCCCTCCACTTT. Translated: CASSQEDRTNSPLHF.

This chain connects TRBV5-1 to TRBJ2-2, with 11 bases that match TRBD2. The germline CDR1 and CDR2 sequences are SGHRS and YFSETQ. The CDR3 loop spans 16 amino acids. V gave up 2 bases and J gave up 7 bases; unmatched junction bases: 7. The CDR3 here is CASSFSGGARFGELFF. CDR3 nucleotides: TGCGCCAGCAGCTTTAGCGGGGGGGCCCGATTCGGGGAGCTGTTTTTT.

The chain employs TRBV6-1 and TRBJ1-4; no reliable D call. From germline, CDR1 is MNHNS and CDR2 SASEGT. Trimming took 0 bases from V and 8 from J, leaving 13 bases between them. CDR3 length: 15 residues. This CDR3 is CASSEAGGVGEKLFF. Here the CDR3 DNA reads TGTGCCAGCAGTGAAGCAGGCGGAGTGGGAGAAAAACTGTTTTTT.

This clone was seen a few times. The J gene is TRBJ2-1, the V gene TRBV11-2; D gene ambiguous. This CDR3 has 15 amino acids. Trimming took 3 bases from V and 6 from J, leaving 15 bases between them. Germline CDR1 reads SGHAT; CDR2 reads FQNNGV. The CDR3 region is CASSLVFLDFNEQFF. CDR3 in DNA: TGTGCCAGCAGCTTGGTATTCCTAGATTTCAATGAGCAGTTCTTC.

The CDR3 DNA reads as TGTGCCAGCAGCTCCCGGGAACAAGAGACCCAGTACTTC. This encodes CASSSREQETQYF. V and J are TRBV7-9 and TRBJ2-5; D perhaps matches TRBD2 (5 bases). Germline CDR1 SEHNR, CDR2 FQNEAQ (reference sequence). The CDR3 is 13 residues long. The V end lost 4 bases, the J end lost 2 bases, and 8 bases lay between the germline ends.

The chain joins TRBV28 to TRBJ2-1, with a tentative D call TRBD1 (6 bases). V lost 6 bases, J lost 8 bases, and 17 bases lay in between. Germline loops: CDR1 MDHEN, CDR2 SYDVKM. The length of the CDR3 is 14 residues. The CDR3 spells CASRSDRPWDEQFF. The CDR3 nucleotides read TGTGCCAGCAGATCCGACAGGCCGTGGGATGAGCAGTTCTTC.

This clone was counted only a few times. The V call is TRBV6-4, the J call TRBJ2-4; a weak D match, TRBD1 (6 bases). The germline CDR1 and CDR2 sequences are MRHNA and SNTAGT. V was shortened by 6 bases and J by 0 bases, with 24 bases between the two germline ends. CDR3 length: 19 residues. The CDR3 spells CASSQYPLGQTIAKNIQYF. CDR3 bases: TGTGCCAGCAGCCAATACCCCCTAGGACAGACAATAGCCAAAAACATTCAGTACTTC.

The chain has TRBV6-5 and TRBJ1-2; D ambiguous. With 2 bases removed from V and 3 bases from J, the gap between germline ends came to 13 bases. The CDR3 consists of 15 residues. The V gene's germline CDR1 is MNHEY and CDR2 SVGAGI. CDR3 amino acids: CASSYGSIRDYGYTF. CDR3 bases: TGTGCCAGCAGTTACGGGTCCATAAGGGACTATGGCTACACCTTC.

CDR3 in DNA: TGTGCCAGCAGCTTCACCGGGGAGCTGTTTTTT. This encodes CASSFTGELFF. This chain uses TRBV5-6 with TRBJ2-2; D gene unclear. This CDR3 contains 11 residues. Looked up from germline, CDR1 is SGHDT and CDR2 is YYEEEE. V was clipped by 2 bases and J by 4 bases, with 0 bases between them.

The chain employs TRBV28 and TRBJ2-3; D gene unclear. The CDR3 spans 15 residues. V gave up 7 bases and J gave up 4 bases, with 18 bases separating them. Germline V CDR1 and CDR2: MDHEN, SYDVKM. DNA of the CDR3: TGTGCCAGCATCCCCCAGTCCGATCTCCCAGATACGCAGTATTTT. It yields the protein CASIPQSDLPDTQYF. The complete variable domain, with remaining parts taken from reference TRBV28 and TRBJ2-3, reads DVKVTQSSRYLVKRTGEKVFLECVQDMDHENMFWYRQDPGLGLRLIYFSYDVKMKEKGDIPEGYSVSREKKERFSLILESASTNQTSMYLCASIPQSDLPDTQYFGPGTRLTVL.

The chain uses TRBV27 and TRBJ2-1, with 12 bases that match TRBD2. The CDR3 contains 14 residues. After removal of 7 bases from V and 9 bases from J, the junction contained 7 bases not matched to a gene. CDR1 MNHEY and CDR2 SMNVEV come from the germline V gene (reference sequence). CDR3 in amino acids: CASTQTSGGGEQFF. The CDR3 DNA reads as TGTGCCAGCACCCAGACTAGCGGGGGTGGTGAGCAGTTCTTC.

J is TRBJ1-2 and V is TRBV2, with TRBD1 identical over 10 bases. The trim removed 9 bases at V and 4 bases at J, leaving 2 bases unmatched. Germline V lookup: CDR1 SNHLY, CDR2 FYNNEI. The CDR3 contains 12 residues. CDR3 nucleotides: TGTGCCAGACGACAGGGGGCCTATGGCTACACCTTC. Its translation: CARRQGAYGYTF.